The rows below give T cell receptor beta chains drawn from one sample of a study of blood T cell repertoires in COVID-19. Repertoires were generated with immunoSEQ multiplex PCR, while TCRdb's copy carries only in-frame clones and drops some. This sample has 150,000 or so clones, with 80% to 90% found just once. Sequenced input: PBMCs or T cells enriched from blood (not recorded which). All receptors come from a woman between 50 and 59 years old who had recovered from COVID-19. Both conserved end residues are part of each CDR3. A D gene is named only where the DNA matches it firmly. Some rows mark clone size as missing; the rest say once, few, many or name a class of expanded clone.

D gene,J gene,V gene,clone size,CDR3 DNA,CDR3 protein
TRBD1,TRBJ1-4,TRBV4-3,few,TGCGCCAGCAGCCAAAACAGGGGAACGGATGAAAAACTGTTTTTT,CASSQNRGTDEKLFF
NA,TRBJ1-5,TRBV6-2/TRBV6-3,NA,TGTGCCAGCAGTTACTCGTCGACATCCGTCAGGAATCAGCCCCAGCATTTT,CASSYSSTSVRNQPQHF
TRBD1,TRBJ2-5,TRBV28,NA,TGTGCCAGCAGCGGTTCTTGGACAGGGACGGGGCAAGAGACCCAGTACTTC,CASSGSWTGTGQETQYF
NA,TRBJ1-4,TRBV20-1,few,TGCAGTGCCGCAGATGAAAAACTGTTTTTT,CSAADEKLFF
TRBD1,TRBJ1-2,TRBV2,NA,TGTGCCAGTACCCGGGACAGGGAACTCGGCTACACCTTC,CASTRDRELGYTF
TRBD1,TRBJ1-2,TRBV19,NA,TGTGCCAGTAGTATAGGCGGAACAGGGGGCCTAAGAGGCTACACCTTC,CASSIGGTGGLRGYTF
TRBD2,TRBJ2-1,TRBV18,many,TGTGCCAGCCAGGCCCCGGGACTAGCTTATGAGCAGTTCTTC,CASQAPGLAYEQFF
NA,TRBJ2-3,TRBV27,NA,TGTGCCAGCAGTTTTCTTGGGACAAGTGCGGCAGATACGCAGTATTTT,CASSFLGTSAADTQYF
NA,TRBJ2-7,TRBV19,NA,TGTGCCAGTAGGATGAGGGATACAAACTACGAGCAGTACTTC,CASRMRDTNYEQYF
NA,TRBJ2-3,TRBV3-1/TRBV3-2,few,TGTGCCAGCAGCCAAGTTGCAGTTAGGACAGCAGATACGCAGTATTTT,CASSQVAVRTADTQYF
NA,TRBJ2-1,TRBV18,NA,TGTGCCAGCTCACCAGGGCAGGGCTACTACAATGAGCAGTTCTTC,CASSPGQGYYNEQFF
NA,TRBJ2-7,TRBV12-3/TRBV12-4,NA,TGTGCCAGCAGTTTCGCGGGCCCCTACGAGCAGTACTTC,CASSFAGPYEQYF
NA,TRBJ1-1,TRBV5-1,few,TGCGCCAGCAGCTTGGAGGGGTTGAACACTGAAGCTTTCTTT,CASSLEGLNTEAFF
NA,TRBJ1-1,TRBV5-4,NA,TGTGCCAGCAGCTTGCAGGGGATGGGAACTGAAGCTTTCTTT,CASSLQGMGTEAFF
TRBD2,TRBJ2-3,TRBV5-1,NA,TGCGCCAGCAGCTCCAATAGCGGGAGGGCCGGAGATACGCAGTATTTT,CASSSNSGRAGDTQYF
TRBD1,TRBJ1-1,TRBV15,NA,TGTGCCACCAGCAGATGGGACAGGGGGCGTGGGACTGAAGCTTTCTTT,CATSRWDRGRGTEAFF
TRBD1,TRBJ2-4,TRBV19,NA,TGTGCCAGCCTCGGGACAGGGGAAAACATTCAGTACTTC,CASLGTGENIQYF
NA,TRBJ2-2,TRBV3-1/TRBV3-2,NA,TGTGCCAGCAGCCAAGTAACCGGGGAGCTGTTTTTT,CASSQVTGELFF
NA,TRBJ1-4,TRBV2,NA,TGTGCCAGCAGTCTCAGGGCAGGGCGGAGTGAAAAACTGTTTTTT,CASSLRAGRSEKLFF
TRBD1,TRBJ2-1,TRBV19,NA,TGTGCCAGTAGTCCCAGGGCGCGGACAGGCCCCTCCCGCTCCTACAATGAGCAGTTCTTC,CASSPRARTGPSRSYNEQFF
NA,TRBJ1-4,TRBV2,NA,TGTGCCAGCAGGGGGGGAGGAATTGAAAAACTGTTTTTT,CASRGGGIEKLFF
NA,TRBJ1-1,TRBV5-1,NA,TGCGCCAGCAGCTTGGTTGGGGGCGATACGAACACTGAAGCTTTCTTT,CASSLVGGDTNTEAFF
TRBD1,TRBJ2-7,TRBV5-4,few,TGTGCCAGCAGCGCTTCACAGGGGGCTTACGAGCAGTACTTC,CASSASQGAYEQYF
TRBD1,TRBJ1-2,TRBV5-1,NA,TGCGCCAGCAGCTTGGTGGGGACAGGTACCTATGGCTACACCTTC,CASSLVGTGTYGYTF
NA,TRBJ2-5,TRBV21-1,NA,TGTGCCAGCAGCAAAGAGGAGACAGTACCTCAAGAGACCCAGTACTTC,CASSKEETVPQETQYF
NA,TRBJ1-1,TRBV2,NA,TGTGCCAGCAGTGACTTCGTTGGCGCTTTCTTT,CASSDFVGAFF
NA,TRBJ1-2,TRBV25-1,NA,TGTGCCAGCAGCGAGTGGGGCCTTAACTATGGCTACACCTTC,CASSEWGLNYGYTF
NA,TRBJ1-3,TRBV28,NA,TGTGCCAGCAGTTTAGAGAGGAGGAACACCATATATTTT,CASSLERRNTIYF
NA,TRBJ2-7,TRBV4-1,NA,TGCGCCAGCAGCCAAGATCAGGGCAGGGGCTACGAGCAGTACTTC,CASSQDQGRGYEQYF
TRBD1,TRBJ1-2,TRBV7-9,NA,TGTGCCAGCAGCCCTACCCAACAGGGGGCGAAAGGCTACACCTTC,CASSPTQQGAKGYTF
NA,TRBJ1-1,TRBV28,once,TGTGCCAGCAAAATACAGAACACTGAAGCTTTCTTT,CASKIQNTEAFF
NA,TRBJ2-7,TRBV25-1,NA,TGTGCCAGCAGTGATTCCGCCGGGGGGCGCTTCTACGAGCAGTACTTC,CASSDSAGGRFYEQYF
NA,TRBJ1-3,TRBV7-7,NA,TGTGCTGGCAGCCTTGCAGGGAATGGAAACACCATATATTTT,CAGSLAGNGNTIYF
TRBD1,TRBJ1-6,TRBV4-3,NA,TGCGCCAGCAGCCAGAGTGTGACAGGGGCTTCACCCCTCCACTTT,CASSQSVTGASPLHF
TRBD1,TRBJ1-3,TRBV6-2/TRBV6-3,once,TGTGCCAGCAGTTCGGGACAGGGGGGTGGAAACACCATATATTTT,CASSSGQGGGNTIYF
TRBD1,TRBJ1-6,TRBV3-1/TRBV3-2,NA,TGTGCCAGCAGCCAATCCACAGGGGGGCTGAATTCACCCCTCCACTTT,CASSQSTGGLNSPLHF
NA,TRBJ1-5,TRBV5-6,NA,TGTGCCAGCAGCTTCGGGAATCAGCCCCAGCATTTT,CASSFGNQPQHF
NA,TRBJ1-2,TRBV28,NA,TGTGCCAGCACTAACGGGGGGCAAGGAGACTATGGCTACACCTTC,CASTNGGQGDYGYTF
NA,TRBJ2-5,TRBV7-9,NA,TGTGCCAGCAGCTTATCCCGGGGGACCCAGTACTTC,CASSLSRGTQYF